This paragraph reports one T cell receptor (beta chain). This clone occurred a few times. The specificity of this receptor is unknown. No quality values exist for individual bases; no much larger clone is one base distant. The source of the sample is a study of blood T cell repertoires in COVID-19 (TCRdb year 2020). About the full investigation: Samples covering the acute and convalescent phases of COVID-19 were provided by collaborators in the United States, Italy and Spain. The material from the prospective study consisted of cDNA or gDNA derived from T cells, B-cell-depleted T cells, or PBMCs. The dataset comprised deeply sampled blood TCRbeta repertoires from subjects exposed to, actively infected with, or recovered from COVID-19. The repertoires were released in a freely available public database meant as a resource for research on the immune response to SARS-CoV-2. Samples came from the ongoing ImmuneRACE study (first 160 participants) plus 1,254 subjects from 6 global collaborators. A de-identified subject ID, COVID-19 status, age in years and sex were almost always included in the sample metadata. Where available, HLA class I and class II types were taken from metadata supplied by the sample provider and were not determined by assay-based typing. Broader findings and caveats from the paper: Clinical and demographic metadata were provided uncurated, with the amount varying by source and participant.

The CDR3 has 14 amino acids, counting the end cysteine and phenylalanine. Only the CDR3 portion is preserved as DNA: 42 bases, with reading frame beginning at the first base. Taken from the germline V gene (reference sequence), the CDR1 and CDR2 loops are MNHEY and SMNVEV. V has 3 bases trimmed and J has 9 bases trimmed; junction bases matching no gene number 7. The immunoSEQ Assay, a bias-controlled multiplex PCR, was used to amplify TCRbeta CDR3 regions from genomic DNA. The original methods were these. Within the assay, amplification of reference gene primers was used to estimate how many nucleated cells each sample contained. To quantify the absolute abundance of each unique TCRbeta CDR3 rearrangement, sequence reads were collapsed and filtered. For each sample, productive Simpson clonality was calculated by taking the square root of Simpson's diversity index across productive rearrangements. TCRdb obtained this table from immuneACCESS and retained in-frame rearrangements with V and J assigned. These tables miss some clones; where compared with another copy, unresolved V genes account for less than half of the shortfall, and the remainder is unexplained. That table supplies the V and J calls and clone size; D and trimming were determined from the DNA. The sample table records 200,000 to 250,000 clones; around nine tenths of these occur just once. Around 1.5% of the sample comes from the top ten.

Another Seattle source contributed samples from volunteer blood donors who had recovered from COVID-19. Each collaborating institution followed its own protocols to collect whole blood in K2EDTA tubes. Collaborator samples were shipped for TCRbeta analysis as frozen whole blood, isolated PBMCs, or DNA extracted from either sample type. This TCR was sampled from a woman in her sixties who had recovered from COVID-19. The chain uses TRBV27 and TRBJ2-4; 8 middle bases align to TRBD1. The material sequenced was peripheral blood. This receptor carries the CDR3 CASSFSGQEGIQYF. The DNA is TGTGCCAGCAGTTTCTCGGGACAGGAAGGCATTCAGTACTTC.